A selection of T cell receptor beta chains follows, all from one sample in a study of cytomegalovirus exposure and HLA in healthy donors. The method was immunoSEQ multiplex PCR; TCRdb's version includes in-frame clones alone and lacks a portion of them. The table records 130,000 to 150,000 clones, approximately 85% of them present only once. Input material: PBMCs. These receptors originate from a woman in her 30s in good health and CMV-seronegative. Each CDR3 is given with its conserved first and last residue. Fields, in order: clone size, D gene, J gene, V gene, CDR3 DNA, CDR3 protein. A D gene is named only where the DNA matches it firmly. Clone size appears in some rows only: once, few, many, or a class for an expanded clone.

clone size: .
D gene: .
J gene: TRBJ1-3
V gene: TRBV7-6
CDR3 DNA: TGTGCCAGCAGCTTATTTGAGGGTCTGGAAGGAAACACCATATATTTT
CDR3 protein: CASSLFEGLEGNTIYF

clone size: .
D gene: TRBD1
J gene: TRBJ1-6
V gene: TRBV11-2
CDR3 DNA: TGTGCCAGCAGCCGGGACAGGGCGGGTTCACCCCTCCACTTT
CDR3 protein: CASSRDRAGSPLHF

clone size: few
D gene: .
J gene: TRBJ1-2
V gene: TRBV28
CDR3 DNA: TGTGCCAGCAGTTTATTCCGGTATGGCTACACCTTC
CDR3 protein: CASSLFRYGYTF

clone size: .
D gene: TRBD2
J gene: TRBJ2-1
V gene: TRBV2
CDR3 DNA: TGTGCCAGCTGCGAGCGGGGGGGCCTAAATGAGCAGTTCTTC
CDR3 protein: CASCERGGLNEQFF

clone size: .
D gene: TRBD1
J gene: TRBJ1-6
V gene: TRBV4-2
CDR3 DNA: TGTGCCAGCAGCCCATTCAGGGGACAGGGAAATAATTCACCCCTCCACTTT
CDR3 protein: CASSPFRGQGNNSPLHF

clone size: .
D gene: .
J gene: TRBJ1-1
V gene: TRBV27
CDR3 DNA: TGTGCCAGCAGAAACCCCGGGAGTACTGAAGCTTTCTTT
CDR3 protein: CASRNPGSTEAFF

clone size: .
D gene: .
J gene: TRBJ2-7
V gene: TRBV18
CDR3 DNA: TGTGCCAGCTCAGTAGGGGTCACCTACGAGCAGTACTTC
CDR3 protein: CASSVGVTYEQYF

clone size: .
D gene: TRBD1
J gene: TRBJ1-6
V gene: TRBV15
CDR3 DNA: TGTGCCACCCCAATGGACCCACCAGGGGGCCTTTATAATTCACCCCTCCACTTT
CDR3 protein: CATPMDPPGGLYNSPLHF

clone size: .
D gene: TRBD1
J gene: TRBJ2-5
V gene: TRBV4-1
CDR3 DNA: TGCGCCAGCAGCCAGACCGGGACAGGGGTTCAAGAGACCCAGTACTTC
CDR3 protein: CASSQTGTGVQETQYF

clone size: .
D gene: TRBD1
J gene: TRBJ2-1
V gene: TRBV7-9
CDR3 DNA: TGTGCCAGCAGCTATGCCCGGGACAGTAAATACAATGAGCAGTTCTTC
CDR3 protein: CASSYARDSKYNEQFF

clone size: .
D gene: .
J gene: TRBJ1-1
V gene: TRBV4-3
CDR3 DNA: TGCGCCAGCAGCAGGACAGAGGGGGACACTGAAGCTTTCTTT
CDR3 protein: CASSRTEGDTEAFF

clone size: .
D gene: .
J gene: TRBJ2-4
V gene: TRBV2
CDR3 DNA: TGTGCCACTTCGGATAACGGGTGGAACATTCAGTACTTC
CDR3 protein: CATSDNGWNIQYF

clone size: .
D gene: .
J gene: TRBJ1-6
V gene: TRBV5-1
CDR3 DNA: TGCGCCAGCTTCAGCGGGACCTATAATTCACCCCTCCACTTT
CDR3 protein: CASFSGTYNSPLHF

clone size: .
D gene: .
J gene: TRBJ1-2
V gene: TRBV7-8
CDR3 DNA: TGTGCCAGCAGCTTAGATCTCTATGGCTACACCTTC
CDR3 protein: CASSLDLYGYTF

clone size: .
D gene: .
J gene: TRBJ1-6
V gene: TRBV4-3
CDR3 DNA: TGCGCCAGCAGCCAGTCAAGGAGTTTGGGTTCACCCCTCCACTTT
CDR3 protein: CASSQSRSLGSPLHF

clone size: .
D gene: .
J gene: TRBJ1-2
V gene: TRBV27
CDR3 DNA: TGTGCCAGCAGTTACTTGCGGGATGTGAACTATGGCTACACCTTC
CDR3 protein: CASSYLRDVNYGYTF

clone size: .
D gene: .
J gene: TRBJ1-6
V gene: TRBV19
CDR3 DNA: TGTGCCAGTAGTCGGCTAATGGAGAAGGATGGTTCACCCCTCCACTTT
CDR3 protein: CASSRLMEKDGSPLHF

clone size: once
D gene: TRBD2
J gene: TRBJ2-5
V gene: TRBV9
CDR3 DNA: TGTGCCAGCAGCGTAGGACTAGCGGGGGCCCAAGAGACCCAGTACTTC
CDR3 protein: CASSVGLAGAQETQYF

clone size: .
D gene: .
J gene: TRBJ2-3
V gene: TRBV5-1
CDR3 DNA: TGCGCCAGCCAGGGGAGAAGGGACACAGATACGCAGTATTTT
CDR3 protein: CASQGRRDTDTQYF

clone size: .
D gene: .
J gene: TRBJ1-2
V gene: TRBV25-1
CDR3 DNA: TGTGCCAGCAGTGAATCTCTTCTGGGCCCGAACTATGGCTACACCTTC
CDR3 protein: CASSESLLGPNYGYTF

clone size: .
D gene: TRBD2
J gene: TRBJ2-7
V gene: TRBV4-3
CDR3 DNA: TGCGCCAGCAGCCAGGGAGCGGGGCCCTACGAGCAGTACTTC
CDR3 protein: CASSQGAGPYEQYF

clone size: .
D gene: .
J gene: TRBJ2-1
V gene: TRBV11-2
CDR3 DNA: TGTGCCAGCAGCCCAAACCTAGGCGAGCAGTTCTTC
CDR3 protein: CASSPNLGEQFF

clone size: .
D gene: .
J gene: TRBJ1-5
V gene: TRBV28
CDR3 DNA: TGTGCCAGCAGTCCCGTAGGGGACACCAATCAGCCCCAGCATTTT
CDR3 protein: CASSPVGDTNQPQHF

clone size: .
D gene: .
J gene: TRBJ2-7
V gene: TRBV2
CDR3 DNA: TGTGCCAGCAGTGAAGGGACAGATCCCTACGAGCAGTACTTC
CDR3 protein: CASSEGTDPYEQYF

clone size: .
D gene: TRBD1
J gene: TRBJ2-7
V gene: TRBV18
CDR3 DNA: TGTGCCAGCTCACCATCGGGACAGGTGTCCTACGAGCAGTACTTC
CDR3 protein: CASSPSGQVSYEQYF

clone size: .
D gene: .
J gene: TRBJ2-7
V gene: TRBV7-5
CDR3 DNA: TGTGCCAGAAGCCTGTGGGGACAGCCTTTCTCCTACGAGCAGTACTTC
CDR3 protein: CARSLWGQPFSYEQYF

clone size: .
D gene: TRBD1
J gene: TRBJ2-7
V gene: TRBV2
CDR3 DNA: TGTGCCAGCAGGCGCGAAGGACAGGGCTACGAGCAGTACTTC
CDR3 protein: CASRREGQGYEQYF

clone size: .
D gene: .
J gene: TRBJ1-2
V gene: TRBV6-7
CDR3 DNA: TGTGCCAGCAGTTACTCCGGCGGGGACTATGGCTACACCTTC
CDR3 protein: CASSYSGGDYGYTF

clone size: .
D gene: .
J gene: TRBJ2-2
V gene: TRBV19
CDR3 DNA: TGTGCCAGTAGAGTGACAGGTTTAGTGTCCGGGGAGCTGTTTTTT
CDR3 protein: CASRVTGLVSGELFF

clone size: .
D gene: TRBD1
J gene: TRBJ2-7
V gene: TRBV7-6
CDR3 DNA: TGTGCCAGCAGCTTAAGGGGGACAGAATACGAGCAGTACTTC
CDR3 protein: CASSLRGTEYEQYF

clone size: .
D gene: .
J gene: TRBJ1-6
V gene: TRBV10-3
CDR3 DNA: TGTGCCATCGCCAGGGCCTATAATTCACCCCTCCACTTT
CDR3 protein: CAIARAYNSPLHF

clone size: once
D gene: .
J gene: TRBJ1-1
V gene: TRBV6-5
CDR3 DNA: TGTGCCAGCAGTCCCCCGGGAGCAAACACTGAAGCTTTCTTT
CDR3 protein: CASSPPGANTEAFF

clone size: .
D gene: TRBD2
J gene: TRBJ2-3
V gene: TRBV18
CDR3 DNA: TGTGCCAGCTCACCACGGTCGGCTGGGAGCGGGGGGCTAGATACGCAGTATTTT
CDR3 protein: CASSPRSAGSGGLDTQYF

clone size: .
D gene: TRBD1
J gene: TRBJ1-5
V gene: TRBV15
CDR3 DNA: TGTGCCACCAGCAGGGACAGGTCTGATCAGCCCCAGCATTTT
CDR3 protein: CATSRDRSDQPQHF

clone size: once
D gene: .
J gene: TRBJ1-4
V gene: TRBV9
CDR3 DNA: TGTGCCAGCAGCCCACTTTCCCGGGGTGAAAAACTGTTTTTT
CDR3 protein: CASSPLSRGEKLFF

clone size: .
D gene: .
J gene: TRBJ2-7
V gene: TRBV19
CDR3 DNA: TGTGCCAGTAGTATAGGGTCAGGGCCCTACGAGCAGTACTTC
CDR3 protein: CASSIGSGPYEQYF

clone size: .
D gene: TRBD1
J gene: TRBJ1-1
V gene: TRBV4-3
CDR3 DNA: TGCGCCAGCAGCCAGGGAGACAGGGGTAACACTGAAGCTTTCTTT
CDR3 protein: CASSQGDRGNTEAFF

clone size: .
D gene: .
J gene: TRBJ2-3
V gene: TRBV28
CDR3 DNA: TGTGCCAGCAGCCCGTCGACAGATACGCAGTATTTT
CDR3 protein: CASSPSTDTQYF

clone size: .
D gene: TRBD1
J gene: TRBJ1-6
V gene: TRBV28
CDR3 DNA: TGTGCCAGCAGTCCTCGGACAGGTGTCTCCTATAATTCACCCCTCCACTTT
CDR3 protein: CASSPRTGVSYNSPLHF

clone size: .
D gene: .
J gene: TRBJ1-2
V gene: TRBV28
CDR3 DNA: TGTGCCAGCAGTTTATCCAGACTCTATGGCTACACCTTC
CDR3 protein: CASSLSRLYGYTF

clone size: .
D gene: .
J gene: TRBJ2-3
V gene: TRBV6-1
CDR3 DNA: TGTGCCTCATACATGATGCAGGGGACCACAGATACGCAGTATTTT
CDR3 protein: CASYMMQGTTDTQYF

clone size: .
D gene: .
J gene: TRBJ2-3
V gene: TRBV6-6
CDR3 DNA: TGTGCCAGCAGCAGGACAGATACGCAGTATTTT
CDR3 protein: CASSRTDTQYF

clone size: .
D gene: TRBD2
J gene: TRBJ2-3
V gene: TRBV28
CDR3 DNA: TGTGCCAGCAGTTGGACTAGCGGGGGGGCAACAGATACGCAGTATTTT
CDR3 protein: CASSWTSGGATDTQYF

clone size: .
D gene: TRBD2
J gene: TRBJ2-4
V gene: TRBV7-2
CDR3 DNA: TGTGCCAGCAGCTCCCGACTAGCGGGGGGGCCAGGGAACATTCAGTACTTC
CDR3 protein: CASSSRLAGGPGNIQYF

clone size: .
D gene: .
J gene: TRBJ2-4
V gene: TRBV2
CDR3 DNA: TGTGCCAGCACCAGGGGGAGGACATCGAACATTCAGTACTTC
CDR3 protein: CASTRGRTSNIQYF

clone size: .
D gene: TRBD1
J gene: TRBJ1-1
V gene: TRBV9
CDR3 DNA: TGTGCCAGCAGCCGGGGACAGGGCCTTCCATACACTGAAGCTTTCTTT
CDR3 protein: CASSRGQGLPYTEAFF

clone size: .
D gene: TRBD1
J gene: TRBJ1-3
V gene: TRBV9
CDR3 DNA: TGTGCCAGCAGCGTCGGGACAGGCCTCTTCTCTGGAAACACCATATATTTT
CDR3 protein: CASSVGTGLFSGNTIYF

clone size: .
D gene: .
J gene: TRBJ1-2
V gene: TRBV9
CDR3 DNA: TGTGCCAGCAGCGTAAAACCAGACTCCCCCTATGGCTACACCTTC
CDR3 protein: CASSVKPDSPYGYTF

clone size: .
D gene: .
J gene: TRBJ1-1
V gene: TRBV7-9
CDR3 DNA: TGTGCCAGCAGCTTAGACATGAACACTGAAGCTTTCTTT
CDR3 protein: CASSLDMNTEAFF

clone size: .
D gene: TRBD1
J gene: TRBJ2-7
V gene: TRBV6-5
CDR3 DNA: TGTGCCAGCAGTTACTCGTCGACCAGGGGGCTCGAGCAGTACTTC
CDR3 protein: CASSYSSTRGLEQYF

clone size: .
D gene: .
J gene: TRBJ1-1
V gene: TRBV28
CDR3 DNA: TGTGCCAGCAGTCCTGGACAGACGGCTTTCTTT
CDR3 protein: CASSPGQTAFF

clone size: .
D gene: TRBD1
J gene: TRBJ1-1
V gene: TRBV7-9
CDR3 DNA: TGTGCCAGCTGTCAGGGGGTTGAAGCTTTCTTT
CDR3 protein: CASCQGVEAFF

clone size: .
D gene: .
J gene: TRBJ1-2
V gene: TRBV7-2
CDR3 DNA: TGTGCCAGCAGCTTGAGGGTCTCGTATGGCTACACCTTC
CDR3 protein: CASSLRVSYGYTF